Following are 29 T cell receptor beta chains from one sample sequenced in a study of human T cells and chemical hapten exposure. Time point of the sample: pre-sensitization, week 0. Stated treatment: therapeutic diphenylcyclopropenone sensitization with weekly scalp DPC. TCRdb re-called the RACE reads through MiXCR, storing one row per CDR3 protein. This table has 180,000 or so distinct CDR3 sequences, roughly 30% appearing once. The sequencing here drew on whole blood, taken in connection with sensitization to the hapten diphenylcyclopropenone (DPC). The source is a woman between 25 and 40 years old with alopecia areata. Some clones in this sample may be carry-over from other donors' samples.

This chain links TRBV27 with TRBJ1-6; D gene uncertain. There are 15 residues in the CDR3. Looked up from germline, CDR1 is MNHEY and CDR2 is SMNVEV (reference sequence). The germline V and J ends were trimmed by 1 base and 6 bases, with 10 bases remaining between them. The CDR3 sequence is CASSLWSAANSPLHF. The CDR3 DNA is TGTGCCAGCAGTTTATGGTCGGCGGCTAATTCACCCCTCCACTTT.

This clonotype turned up a few times. The J gene is TRBJ2-1, the V gene TRBV20-1; 9 nucleotides match TRBD2. V trimming: 7 bases; J trimming: 3 bases; junction bases outside the gene matches: 13. The V gene's germline CDR1 is DFQATT and CDR2 SNEGSKA (reference sequence). The CDR3 totals 16 residues. This CDR3 is CSGGLAGSRIYNEQFF. CDR3 bases: TGCAGTGGGGGGCTAGCGGGATCGAGGATCTACAATGAGCAGTTCTTC.

This chain uses TRBV7-2 with TRBJ1-2; D is unclear. The germline V gene has CDR1 SGHTA and CDR2 FQGNSA. The CDR3 is made up of 13 amino acids. Trimming left V 4 bases short and J 2 bases short, with 8 bases between. CDR3: CASSSDTNYGYTF. CDR3 nucleotides: TGTGCCAGCAGCTCCGACACAAACTATGGCTACACCTTC. The full variable domain, in which reference TRBV7-2 and TRBJ1-2 provide the parts outside the CDR3, is GAGVSQSPSNKVTEKGKDVELRCDPISGHTALYWYRQSLGQGLEFLIYFQGNSAPDKSGLPSDRFSAERTGGSVSTLTIQRTQQEDSAVYLCASSSDTNYGYTFGSGTRLTVV.

This clonotype has just a few counts. This sequence joins TRBV18 and TRBJ1-1, with D possibly matching TRBD1 (6 bases). Germline V lookup: CDR1 KGHSH, CDR2 LQKENI. The CDR3 loop spans 13 amino acids. V lost 4 bases and J lost 6, with 12 bases in between. The CDR3: CASSRLTGPEAFF. The CDR3 nucleotides read TGTGCCAGCTCACGCCTGACAGGACCTGAAGCTTTCTTT.

The chain joins TRBV10-1 to TRBJ1-1; a possible D gene is TRBD1 (5 bases). The CDR3 loop spans 13 amino acids. Trimming stripped 3 bases from V and 4 bases from J, with 9 bases between. Germline V lookup: CDR1 WNHNN, CDR2 SYGVQD (reference sequence). The CDR3 region is CASSEWGITEAFF. In nucleotides, the CDR3 is TGCGCCAGCAGTGAATGGGGCATCACTGAAGCTTTCTTT.

The DNA of the CDR3 is TGTGCCAGCAGCCCAGGGTTCGCCTATGGCTACACCTTC. Translated, it gives CASSPGFAYGYTF. The chain couples TRBV7-9 to TRBJ1-2; D is perhaps TRBD1 (5 bases). Germline V gene data show CDR1 as SEHNR and CDR2 as FQNEAQ (reference sequence). This CDR3 comprises 13 residues. V dropped 5 bases and J dropped 4 bases, with 11 bases sitting between them.

This clonotype was observed a handful of times. V is TRBV29-1 and J is TRBJ2-2; D unresolved. V dropped 3 bases and J dropped 1 base, with 6 bases sitting between them. CDR1 and CDR2 from the germline V gene are SQVTM and ANQGSEA. The CDR3 consists of 13 residues. The CDR3 DNA reads TGCAGCGTTGACCCAGGGAACACCGGGGAGCTGTTTTTT. It is translated as CSVDPGNTGELFF.

This clonotype has a handful of counts. This chain joins TRBV29-1 and TRBJ2-5, with TRBD2 identical over 13 bases. In germline, CDR1 is SQVTM, CDR2 ANQGSEA. V lost 6 bases, J lost 5 bases, and 9 bases stayed unmatched. This CDR3 comprises 15 residues. The CDR3 DNA sequence: TGCAGCGTGACTGGACTAGCGGGGGACTCTGAGACCCAGTACTTC. It yields the protein CSVTGLAGDSETQYF.

The chain carries TRBV6-5 and TRBJ1-5, with 7 bases identical to TRBD1. V shed 6 bases, J shed 2 bases, and the junction held 7 bases outside the gene matches. The CDR3 extends over 15 amino acids. Germline CDR1 and CDR2: MNHEY and SVGAGI. In DNA, the CDR3 is TGTGCCAGCAGCCACAGGGGAGGTGGCAATCAGCCCCAGCATTTT. Encoded protein: CASSHRGGGNQPQHF.

The rearrangement joins TRBV20-1 to TRBJ2-7; 7 bases are a match to TRBD2. J gave up 1 base and V 0 bases, and 3 bases lay outside the gene matches. Germline-derived CDR1 and CDR2 are DFQATT and SNEGSKA (reference sequence). The CDR3 totals 14 residues. CDR3 sequence (DNA): TGCAGTGCTAGAGACTCCGGGAGGTCCTACGAGCAGTACTTC. Protein sequence: CSARDSGRSYEQYF.

This clonotype came up a few times. V usage is TRBV29-1 and J usage is TRBJ1-1, with D unresolved. The germline V and J ends were trimmed by 2 bases and 0 bases, with 4 bases remaining between them. Germline CDR1 and CDR2: SQVTM and ANQGSEA. This CDR3 spans 12 amino acids. The DNA for the CDR3 is TGCAGCGTTGAACCGGTGAACACTGAAGCTTTCTTT. This sequence encodes CSVEPVNTEAFF.

This clonotype has more than one count but fewer than ten. The V and J genes are TRBV18 and TRBJ2-1; D call uncertain. This CDR3 is 14 amino acids long. V lost 8 bases, J lost 3 bases, and 14 bases lay in between. Germline V gene sequence: CDR1 KGHSH, CDR2 LQKENI. CDR3 coding DNA: TGTGCCAGCCGAACTTCGGCTATCTACAATGAGCAGTTCTTC. This codes for CASRTSAIYNEQFF.

The V gene is TRBV28, the J gene TRBJ2-7; TRBD2 matches at 8 bases. The trim removed 4 bases at V and 5 bases at J, leaving 7 bases unmatched. The CDR3 spans 14 residues. CDR1 is MDHEN and CDR2 is SYDVKM in the germline V gene. CDR3 DNA sequence: TGTGCCAGCAGTTCCTTCGGGACTAGGCACGAGCAGTACTTC. Translating it yields CASSSFGTRHEQYF.

The CDR3 protein is CASTRTAQATGELFF. CDR3 nucleotide sequence: TGTGCCAGCACTAGGACAGCCCAGGCCACCGGGGAGCTGTTTTTT. The chain couples TRBV2 to TRBJ2-2, with D possibly being TRBD1 (6 bases). From germline, CDR1 is SNHLY and CDR2 FYNNEI. This CDR3 has 15 residues. V lost 7 bases to trimming and J lost 4 bases, with 16 bases between them.

The V call is TRBV11-2, the J call TRBJ2-2; tentative D call: TRBD2 (5 bases). The CDR3 contains 16 residues. V was clipped by 1 base and J by 7 bases, with 16 bases between them. Germline CDR1 and CDR2: SGHAT and FQNNGV. CDR3 region: CASSLVVTKEVGELFF. The CDR3 DNA reads TGTGCCAGCAGCTTAGTAGTTACCAAGGAGGTCGGGGAGCTGTTTTTT. The whole variable domain, filled in from reference TRBV11-2 and TRBJ2-2, reads EAGVAQSPRYKIIEKRQSVAFWCNPISGHATLYWYQQILGQGPKLLIQFQNNGVVDDSQLPKDRFSAERLKGVDSTLKIQPAKLEDSAVYLCASSLVVTKEVGELFFGEGSRLTVL.

V gene TRBV6-5 combines with J gene TRBJ2-1, with D possibly matching TRBD2 (6 bases). This CDR3 is built from 14 residues. Looked up from germline, CDR1 is MNHEY and CDR2 is SVGAGI. Trimming shortened V by 5 bases and J by 6 bases, and 14 bases separated the two germline ends. Here the CDR3 reads CASSPLAGLNEQFF. CDR3 in DNA: TGTGCCAGCAGTCCTCTTGCGGGGCTCAATGAGCAGTTCTTC.

This chain joins TRBV11-2 and TRBJ1-6; no firm D call. Trimming cost V 3 bases and J 9 bases, with 21 bases left between them. The CDR3 has 17 residues. Per germline, CDR1 SGHAT and CDR2 FQNNGV. CDR3 sequence: CASSLTQTKGWISPLHF. Written as DNA, the CDR3 is TGTGCCAGCAGCTTGACACAAACGAAGGGATGGATTTCACCCCTCCACTTT.

This clonotype was recorded many times. The J gene is TRBJ2-2, the V gene TRBV29-1; possibly TRBD1 for D (5 bases). Per the germline V gene, CDR1 is SQVTM and CDR2 is ANQGSEA. V gave up 5 bases and J gave up 7 bases, with 14 bases separating them. This CDR3 spans 13 amino acids. The CDR3 bases are TGCAGCGTTTCCCAGGGAATGAGCGGGGAGCTGTTTTTT. Translating gives CSVSQGMSGELFF.

This clonotype was found a few times. The rearrangement uses TRBV7-2 and TRBJ2-7, with D unresolved. This CDR3 is built from 14 residues. V dropped 3 bases and J dropped 4 bases, with 13 bases sitting between them. From germline, CDR1 is SGHTA and CDR2 FQGNSA. DNA for the CDR3: TGTGCCAGCAGCTTCTCTACTTCGGTTTACGAGCAGTACTTC. Its protein is CASSFSTSVYEQYF.

This clonotype was detected only a few times. The rearrangement uses TRBV10-3 and TRBJ2-7, with D hard to call. Germline CDR1 reads ENHRY; CDR2 reads SYGVKD. V was shortened by 6 bases and J by 3 bases, with 15 bases between the two germline ends. The CDR3 extends over 14 amino acids. CDR3 coding DNA: TGTGCCATCAGCGCGACGGAGTTTCTCTACGAGCAGTACTTC. Translation: CAISATEFLYEQYF.

This rearrangement joins TRBV18 to TRBJ1-3; D is uncertain. The germline V and J ends were trimmed by 3 bases and 0 bases, with 15 bases remaining between them. The CDR3 loop spans 17 amino acids. CDR1 KGHSH and CDR2 LQKENI come from the germline V gene. The CDR3 DNA is TGTGCCAGCTCACCGGTTAAGGTCTCCTCCTCTGGAAACACCATATATTTT. Translation gives CASSPVKVSSSGNTIYF.

This clonotype was observed a few times. The chain couples TRBV29-1 to TRBJ1-6; 7 bases map to TRBD1. Per the germline V gene, CDR1 is SQVTM and CDR2 is ANQGSEA. The CDR3 is made up of 13 amino acids. With 7 bases clipped from V and 7 bases from J, the junction kept 7 bases outside the gene matches. Written as DNA, the CDR3 is TGCAGCGCCCTGACAGGGCCCAATTCACCCCTCCACTTT. Translated, it gives CSALTGPNSPLHF.

This clonotype was recorded at least ten times. The chain links TRBV4-1 to TRBJ1-2, with D tentatively TRBD1 (6 bases). The CDR3 totals 15 residues. The germline V gene has CDR1 MGHRA and CDR2 YSYEKL. Trimming took off 2 bases at V and 4 bases at J, with 14 bases between the two ends. Here the CDR3 DNA reads TGCGCCAGCAGCCAACATCTGGGGGCAGTCTATGGCTACACCTTC. Its protein product is CASSQHLGAVYGYTF.

V is TRBV6-1 and J is TRBJ1-6; no clear D gene. The V gene lost 6 bases and the J gene lost 12 bases, with 24 bases spanning the gap. CDR1 and CDR2 from the germline V gene are MNHNS and SASEGT. CDR3 length: 16 residues. CDR3 amino acids: CASRAVPYFLALPLHF. The CDR3 bases are TGTGCCAGCAGAGCAGTTCCATATTTTCTTGCCTTACCCCTCCACTTT.

The chain is built from TRBV4-3 and TRBJ2-2; 11 nucleotides match TRBD2. The CDR3 length is 17 residues. In germline, CDR1 is LGHNA, CDR2 YSLEER. Trimming took 4 bases from V and 7 from J; bases not matched to a gene: 11. The CDR3 loop reads CASSPDSTSGTGGELFF. CDR3 bases: TGCGCCAGCAGCCCGGACTCGACTAGCGGGACCGGCGGGGAGCTGTTTTTT.

V is TRBV6-5 and J is TRBJ2-5; 9 bases align to TRBD2. The CDR3 totals 21 residues. Looked up from germline, CDR1 is MNHEY and CDR2 is SVGAGI. The junction had 28 bases not matched to a gene; V was cut back by 6 bases and J by 5 bases. CDR3 in DNA: TGTGCCAGCAGGAGCAGGTCCGGAGCGGGGGGAAACCTTCCCCTTACGGAGACCCAGTACTTC. Protein product: CASRSRSGAGGNLPLTETQYF.

The rearrangement uses TRBV20-1 and TRBJ1-6; a weak D match, TRBD1 (6 bases). The germline CDR1 and CDR2 sequences are DFQATT and SNEGSKA (reference sequence). The V and J ends lost 3 bases and 5 bases respectively, with 14 bases between them. The CDR3 spans 15 residues. The CDR3 coding sequence is TGCAGTGCTAGTCTCAGGGGTCCTAATAATTCACCCCTCCACTTT. Protein sequence: CSASLRGPNNSPLHF.

This clonotype was picked up a small number of times. The J gene is TRBJ2-3, the V gene TRBV15; 8 positions match TRBD2. Trimming cost V 3 bases and J 3 bases; bases outside gene matches: 11. Germline V gene data show CDR1 as LNHNV and CDR2 as YYDKDF (reference sequence). The CDR3 length is 17 residues. The chain's CDR3 is CATSRGKSGSTTDTQYF. In DNA form, the CDR3 reads TGTGCCACCAGCAGGGGGAAAAGCGGGAGTACGACAGATACGCAGTATTTT. Drawing the rest from reference TRBV15 and TRBJ2-3, the complete variable domain is DAMVIQNPRYQVTQFGKPVTLSCSQTLNHNVMYWYQQKSSQAPKLLFHYYDKDFNNEADTPDNFQSRRPNTSFCFLDIRSPGLGDTAMYLCATSRGKSGSTTDTQYFGPGTRLTVL.

The chain employs TRBV12-3 or TRBV12-4 and TRBJ2-7; tentative D call: TRBD2 (5 bases). The V end lost 2 bases, the J end lost 6 bases, and 11 bases lay between the germline ends. CDR3 length: 13 residues. The CDR3 sequence: CASSLLALGEQYF. The DNA of the CDR3 is TGTGCCAGCAGTTTACTAGCACTCGGCGAGCAGTACTTC.